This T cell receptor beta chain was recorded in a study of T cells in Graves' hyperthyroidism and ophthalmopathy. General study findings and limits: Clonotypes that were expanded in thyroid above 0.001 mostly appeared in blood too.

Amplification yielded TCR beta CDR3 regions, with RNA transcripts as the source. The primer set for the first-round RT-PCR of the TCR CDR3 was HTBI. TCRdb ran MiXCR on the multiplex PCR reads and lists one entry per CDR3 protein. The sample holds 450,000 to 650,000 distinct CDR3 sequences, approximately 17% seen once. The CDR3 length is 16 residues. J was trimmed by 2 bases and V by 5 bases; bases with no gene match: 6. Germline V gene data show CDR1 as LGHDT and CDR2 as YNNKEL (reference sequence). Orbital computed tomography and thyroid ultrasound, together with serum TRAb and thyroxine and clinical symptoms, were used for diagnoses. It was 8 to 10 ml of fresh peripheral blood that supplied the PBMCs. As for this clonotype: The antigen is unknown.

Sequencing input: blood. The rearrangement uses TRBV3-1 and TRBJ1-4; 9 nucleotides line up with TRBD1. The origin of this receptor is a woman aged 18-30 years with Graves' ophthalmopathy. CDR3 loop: CASSERTGATNEKLFF. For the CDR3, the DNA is TGTGCCAGCAGCGAAAGGACAGGGGCCACTAATGAAAAACTGTTTTTT.